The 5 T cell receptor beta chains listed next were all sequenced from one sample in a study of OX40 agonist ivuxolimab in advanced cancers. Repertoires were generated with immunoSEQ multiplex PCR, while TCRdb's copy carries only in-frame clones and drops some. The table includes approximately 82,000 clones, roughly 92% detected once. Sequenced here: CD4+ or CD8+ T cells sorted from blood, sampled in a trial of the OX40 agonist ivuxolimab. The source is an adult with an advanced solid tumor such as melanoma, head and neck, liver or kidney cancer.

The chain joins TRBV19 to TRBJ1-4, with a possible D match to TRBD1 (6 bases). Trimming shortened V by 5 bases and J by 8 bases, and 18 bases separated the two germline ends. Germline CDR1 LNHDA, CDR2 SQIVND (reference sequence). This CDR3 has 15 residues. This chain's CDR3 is CASSQTQGIGEKLFF. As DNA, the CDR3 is TGTGCCAGTAGTCAAACACAGGGTATAGGAGAAAAACTGTTTTTT.

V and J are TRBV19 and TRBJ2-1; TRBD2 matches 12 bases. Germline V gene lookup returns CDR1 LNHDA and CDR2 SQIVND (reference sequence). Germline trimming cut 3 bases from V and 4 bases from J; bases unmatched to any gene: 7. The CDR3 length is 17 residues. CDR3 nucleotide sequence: TGTGCCAGTAGTATCGCTAGCGGGAGGGCCGGTTACAATGAGCAGTTCTTC. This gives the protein CASSIASGRAGYNEQFF.

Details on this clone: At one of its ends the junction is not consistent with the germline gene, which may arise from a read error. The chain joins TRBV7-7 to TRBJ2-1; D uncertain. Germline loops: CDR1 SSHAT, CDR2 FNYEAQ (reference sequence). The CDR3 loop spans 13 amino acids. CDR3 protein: CASSFGPNNEQFF. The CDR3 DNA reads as TGTGCTAGCAGCTTCGGCCCGAACAATGAGCAGTTCTTC.

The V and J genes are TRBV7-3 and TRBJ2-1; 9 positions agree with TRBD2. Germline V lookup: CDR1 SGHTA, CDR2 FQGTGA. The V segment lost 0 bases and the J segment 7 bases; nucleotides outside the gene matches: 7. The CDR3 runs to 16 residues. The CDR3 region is CASSLTTSGRRNEQFF. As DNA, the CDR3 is TGTGCCAGCAGCTTAACGACTAGCGGAAGGCGGAATGAGCAGTTCTTC.

The DNA of the CDR3 is TGTGCCTGGAGTGTAACTCAGGGTAACTATGGCTACACCTTC. Residues: CAWSVTQGNYGYTF. The chain has TRBV30 and TRBJ1-2, with D perhaps TRBD1 (5 bases). The CDR3 contains 14 residues. The germline V and J ends were trimmed by 0 bases and 1 base, with 9 bases remaining between them. Germline assignment: CDR1 GTSNPN and CDR2 SVGIG (reference sequence).